Detailed here is one T cell receptor (beta chain). These data are taken from a study of blood T cell repertoires in COVID-19. Overall study context: Collection of acute and convalescent COVID-19 samples took place in the United States, Italy and Spain.

Donors in Cohort 3 counted as recovered after two negative PCRs, clearance, or symptom resolution. V gave up 6 bases and J gave up 7 bases; unmatched junction bases: 6. The germline V gene encodes CDR1 SNHLY and CDR2 FYNNEI. The CDR3 runs to 14 residues. Methods used by the authors: Using reference gene primer amplification, nucleated cell counts were estimated. The assay was immunoSEQ multiplex PCR, and TCRdb's table has in-frame clones only and misses some. D and trimming were read from the DNA, whereas the V and J calls and clone size are those reported in that table. The sample records around 150,000 clones, around 80% being singletons.

This TCR was recovered from a man aged 50-60 years who had recovered from COVID-19. J is TRBJ1-5 and V is TRBV2, with 10 bases lining up with TRBD1. Material: PBMCs or T cells enriched from blood (not recorded which). The CDR3 loop is CASRAGTGEQPQHF. In nucleotides, the CDR3 is TGTGCCAGCAGAGCCGGGACAGGGGAACAGCCCCAGCATTTT.